The rows below give T cell receptor beta chains drawn from one sample of a study of CD8+ T cells in alopecia areata. The repertoire was sequenced with immunoSEQ multiplex PCR; TCRdb's copy has only in-frame clones and lacks some. The profile shows roughly 64,000 clones, around 40% of them singletons. The sequenced sample consisted of NKG2D-low CD8+ T cells sorted from blood. Receptors were obtained from a human donor with alopecia areata. The conserved cysteine and the conserved F or W are not part of the CDR3 here. Clone size is given for some rows only: seen once, a few or many times, or a class if the clone is expanded.

V	size	J	CDR3
TRBV7-2	few	TRBJ2-7	ASSQTGYEQY
TRBV7-8	.	TRBJ1-2	ASSHNMGGNYGYT
TRBV11-2	once	TRBJ2-7	ASSLYPGQGPYEQY
TRBV6-5	.	TRBJ2-1	ASSSRDLHEQF
TRBV9	.	TRBJ2-7	ASSSGQGANEQY
TRBV7-2	.	TRBJ2-7	ASSLLSPTHEQY
TRBV7-8	.	TRBJ2-3	ASSPHQLGLARDTQY
TRBV4-3	.	TRBJ2-2	ASSQVETGELF
TRBV5-6	few	TRBJ1-5	ASSSEGGQPQH
TRBV11-2	.	TRBJ2-7	ASSFELTYEQY
TRBV4-1	.	TRBJ2-3	ASSQPYFTDTQY
TRBV19	few	TRBJ2-4	ASSIGGAHGIQY
TRBV30	.	TRBJ1-6	AWSVPGTENSPLH
TRBV7-9	.	TRBJ1-5	ASSPRDSLNQPQH
TRBV29-1	.	TRBJ2-7	SVHRQGSPYEQY
TRBV4-1	.	TRBJ2-1	ASSQEGLAGTSSYNEQF
TRBV5-1	.	TRBJ1-6	ASSLSVVGANNSPLH
TRBV28	.	TRBJ1-5	ASRQGSNQPQH
TRBV7-2	.	TRBJ1-1	ASSLGGTTEAF
TRBV27	.	TRBJ2-1	ASTSSGKGYNEQF
TRBV29-1	few	TRBJ2-5	SVVGESGVKY
TRBV4-3	.	TRBJ2-5	ASSPRDRGFQETQY
TRBV7-9	few	TRBJ2-1	ASSGPPYNEQF
TRBV14	.	TRBJ1-1	ASSQDRGGRRNTEAF
TRBV29-1	.	TRBJ2-1	SVRLGRYNEQF
TRBV28	.	TRBJ2-5	ASSPEGETQY
TRBV29-1	few	TRBJ1-1	SVDVTANTEAF
TRBV7-9	few	TRBJ1-1	ASSPQTGKAEAF
TRBV7-9	.	TRBJ2-3	ASSLGQGTDTQY
TRBV2	.	TRBJ1-2	ASSRGQSVGYT
TRBV12-5	.	TRBJ2-5	ASGTDKGETQY